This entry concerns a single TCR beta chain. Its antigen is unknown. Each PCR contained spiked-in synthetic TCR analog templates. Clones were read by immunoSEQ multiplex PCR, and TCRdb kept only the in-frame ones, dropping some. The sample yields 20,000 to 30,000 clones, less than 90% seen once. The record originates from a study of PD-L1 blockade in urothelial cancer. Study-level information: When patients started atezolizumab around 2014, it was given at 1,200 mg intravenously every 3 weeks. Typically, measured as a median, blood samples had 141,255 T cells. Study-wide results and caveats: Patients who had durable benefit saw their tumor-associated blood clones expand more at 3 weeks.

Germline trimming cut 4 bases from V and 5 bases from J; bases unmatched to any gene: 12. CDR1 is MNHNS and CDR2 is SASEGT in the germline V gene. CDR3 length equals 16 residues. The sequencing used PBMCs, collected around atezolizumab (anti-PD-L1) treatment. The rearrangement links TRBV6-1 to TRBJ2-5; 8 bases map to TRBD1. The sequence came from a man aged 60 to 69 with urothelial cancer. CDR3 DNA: TGTGCCAGCAGTGTTGGTAGGACAGGGTTTTATGAGACCCAGTACTTC. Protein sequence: CASSVGRTGFYETQYF.